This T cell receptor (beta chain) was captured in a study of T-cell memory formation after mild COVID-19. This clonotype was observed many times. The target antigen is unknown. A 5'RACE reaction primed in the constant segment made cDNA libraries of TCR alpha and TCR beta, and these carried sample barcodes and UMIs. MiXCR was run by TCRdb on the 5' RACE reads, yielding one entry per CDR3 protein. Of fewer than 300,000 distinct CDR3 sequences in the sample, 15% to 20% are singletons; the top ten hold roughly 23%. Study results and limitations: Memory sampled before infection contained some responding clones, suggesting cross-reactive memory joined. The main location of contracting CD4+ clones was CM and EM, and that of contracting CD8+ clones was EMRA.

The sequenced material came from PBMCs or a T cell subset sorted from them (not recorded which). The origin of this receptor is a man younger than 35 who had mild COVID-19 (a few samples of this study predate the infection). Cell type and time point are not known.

As DNA, the CDR3 is TGTGCCAGCAGGCCGGGACAGGGGGCAGATACGCAGTATTTT. Protein sequence: CASRPGQGADTQYF. The chain has TRBV12-3 or TRBV12-4 and TRBJ2-3; 11 bases are a match to TRBD1. J gave up 4 bases and V 6 bases, and 3 bases lay outside the gene matches. The CDR3 covers 14 residues.